This T cell receptor (beta chain) was documented in a study of metastatic and nonmetastatic thyroid tumors. Findings of the study overall: Significantly greater TCR beta diversity was reportedly found in malignant thyroid tumors than in benign nodules (in blood and tumor).

Treatment of any kind had been given to no patient before thyroid surgery. With 7 bases removed from V and 4 bases from J, the gap between germline ends came to 10 bases. The CDR3 sequence is 11 residues long. Per germline, CDR1 SQVTM and CDR2 ANQGSEA. This clone was picked up many times. The antigen is undetermined. TCRdb re-clonotyped the PCR reads through MiXCR. The sample shows about 24,000 clones, more than 20% of them seen only once. The sample was tumor tissue. This clonotype was sampled from a male donor with papillary thyroid cancer or a benign thyroid nodule (not recorded which). Some clones in this sample may be carry-over from other donors' samples. The rearrangement joins TRBV29-1 to TRBJ1-1; D gene unclear. CDR3 DNA: TGCAGCGGAAGGGAGGTCACTGAAGCTTTCTTT. Translating gives CSGREVTEAFF.